A single sample gave rise to the 3 T cell receptor beta chains below, sequenced in a study of blood T cell repertoires in COVID-19 (dated by TCRdb to the early 2020s). Receptors were amplified or captured by the immunoSEQ multiplex PCR assay. This immuneACCESS table, as held by TCRdb, lists in-frame sequences with V and J called but not all clones. Of the missing ones, under half trace to an unresolved V gene in checked studies; the others have no known cause. The sample contains under 200,000 clones, roughly four fifths of them found a single time. The biggest ten clones account for 5.5% to 7.5% of the sample. Sample: peripheral blood. The receptors stem from a woman in her 40s with acute or convalescent COVID-19.

Only one count was recorded for this clone. The chain couples TRBV2 to TRBJ2-5; maybe TRBD1 (5 bases). This CDR3 contains 13 residues. Per the germline V gene, CDR1 is SNHLY and CDR2 is FYNNEI. Deletions cut 2 bases from V and 7 bases from J, with 11 bases between. The CDR3 sequence: CASSELKQGTQYF. The CDR3, as DNA: TGTGCCAGCAGTGAACTGAAGCAGGGGACCCAGTACTTC. Drawing the rest from reference TRBV2 and TRBJ2-5, the complete variable domain is EPEVTQTPSHQVTQMGQEVILRCVPISNHLYFYWYRQILGQKVEFLVSFYNNEISEKSEIFDDQFSVERPDGSNFTLKIRSTKLEDSAMYFCASSELKQGTQYFGPGTRLLVL.

The gene calls are TRBV4-1 and TRBJ1-4; TRBD1 agrees at 9 bases. Trimming at V came to 0 bases and at J to 5 bases, leaving 7 bases not matched to a gene. CDR1 and CDR2 (germline): MGHRA, YSYEKL. The CDR3 consists of 17 residues. The CDR3 region is CASSQDLPGTGNEKLFF. The CDR3 coding sequence is TGCGCCAGCAGCCAAGACCTTCCCGGGACAGGGAATGAAAAACTGTTTTTT.

The chain joins TRBV6-1 to TRBJ1-6; the D gene is possibly TRBD1 (6 bases). V gave up 4 bases and J gave up 4 bases, with 17 bases separating them. The CDR3 runs to 17 residues. Germline V gene data show CDR1 as MNHNS and CDR2 as SASEGT. The CDR3 region has the DNA TGTGCCAGCAGTGCCGGACAGTTAGGGCATTATAATTCACCCCTCCACTTT. This gives the protein CASSAGQLGHYNSPLHF.